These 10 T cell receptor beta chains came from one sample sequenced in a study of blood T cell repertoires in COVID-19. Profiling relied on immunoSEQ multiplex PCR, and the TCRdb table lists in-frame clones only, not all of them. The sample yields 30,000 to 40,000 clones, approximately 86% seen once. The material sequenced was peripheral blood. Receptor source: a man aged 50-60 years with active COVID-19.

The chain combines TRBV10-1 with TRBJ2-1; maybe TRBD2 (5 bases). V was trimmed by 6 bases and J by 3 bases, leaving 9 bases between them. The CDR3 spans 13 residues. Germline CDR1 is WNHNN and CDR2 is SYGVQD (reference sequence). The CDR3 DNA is TGCGCCAGCAGGGACGGACTCTACAATGAGCAGTTCTTC. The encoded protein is CASRDGLYNEQFF.

CDR3 DNA: TGCGCCAGCAGACCAGACAGGAACACTGAAGCTTTCTTT. Its translation: CASRPDRNTEAFF. The chain joins TRBV4-1 to TRBJ1-1, with TRBD1 as a possible D gene (5 bases). V dropped 6 bases and J dropped 1 base, with 9 bases sitting between them. The germline V gene encodes CDR1 MGHRA and CDR2 YSYEKL. The CDR3 totals 13 residues.

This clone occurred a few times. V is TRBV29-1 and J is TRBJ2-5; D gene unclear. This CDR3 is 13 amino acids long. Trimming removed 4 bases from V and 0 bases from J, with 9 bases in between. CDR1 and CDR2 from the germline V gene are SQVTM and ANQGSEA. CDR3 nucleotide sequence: TGCAGCGTTGGAGTTGTCAACCAAGAGACCCAGTACTTC. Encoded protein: CSVGVVNQETQYF.

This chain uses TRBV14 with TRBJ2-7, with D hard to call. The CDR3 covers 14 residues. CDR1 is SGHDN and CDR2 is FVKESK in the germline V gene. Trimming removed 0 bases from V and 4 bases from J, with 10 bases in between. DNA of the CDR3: TGTGCCAGCAGCCAAGATTGGTCTAATTACGAGCAGTACTTC. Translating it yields CASSQDWSNYEQYF.

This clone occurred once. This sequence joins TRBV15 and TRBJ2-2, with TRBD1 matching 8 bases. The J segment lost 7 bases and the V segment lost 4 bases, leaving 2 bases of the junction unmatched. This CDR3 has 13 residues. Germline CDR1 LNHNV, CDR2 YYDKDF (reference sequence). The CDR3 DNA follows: TGTGCCACCAGCACACAGGGGGTCGGGGAGCTGTTTTTT. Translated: CATSTQGVGELFF.

CDR3 amino acids: CASSLRGTILSTDTQYF. CDR3 coding DNA: TGTGCCAGCAGCTTAAGGGGGACCATCCTTAGCACAGATACGCAGTATTTT. V and J are TRBV11-2 and TRBJ2-3; a weak D match, TRBD1 (6 bases). Germline V gene sequence: CDR1 SGHAT, CDR2 FQNNGV. This CDR3 spans 17 amino acids. V dropped 2 bases and J dropped 0 bases, with 15 bases sitting between them.

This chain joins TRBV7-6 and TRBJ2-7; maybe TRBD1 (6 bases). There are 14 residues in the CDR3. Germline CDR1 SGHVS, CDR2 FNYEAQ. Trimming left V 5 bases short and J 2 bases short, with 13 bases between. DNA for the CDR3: TGTGCCAGCAGCCCTCGGACAGACCCCTACGAGCAGTACTTC. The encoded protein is CASSPRTDPYEQYF.

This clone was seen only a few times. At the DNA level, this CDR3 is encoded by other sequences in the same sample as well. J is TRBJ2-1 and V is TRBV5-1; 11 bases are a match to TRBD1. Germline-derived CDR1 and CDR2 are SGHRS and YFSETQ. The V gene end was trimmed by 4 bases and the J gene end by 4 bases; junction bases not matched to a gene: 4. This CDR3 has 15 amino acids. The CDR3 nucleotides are TGCGCCAGCAGCCCAGGGACAGGGGGTTACAATGAGCAGTTCTTC. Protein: CASSPGTGGYNEQFF. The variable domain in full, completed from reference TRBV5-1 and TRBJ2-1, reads KAGVTQTPRYLIKTRGQQVTLSCSPISGHRSVSWYQQTPGQGLQFLFEYFSETQRNKGNFPGRFSGRQFSNSRSEMNVSTLELGDSALYLCASSPGTGGYNEQFFGPGTRLTVL.

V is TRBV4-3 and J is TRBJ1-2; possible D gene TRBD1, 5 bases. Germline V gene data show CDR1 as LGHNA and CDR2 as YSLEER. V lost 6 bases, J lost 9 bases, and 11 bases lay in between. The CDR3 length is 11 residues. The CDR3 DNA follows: TGCGCCAGCAGTCAGGGAAGGAGCTACACCTTC. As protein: CASSQGRSYTF.

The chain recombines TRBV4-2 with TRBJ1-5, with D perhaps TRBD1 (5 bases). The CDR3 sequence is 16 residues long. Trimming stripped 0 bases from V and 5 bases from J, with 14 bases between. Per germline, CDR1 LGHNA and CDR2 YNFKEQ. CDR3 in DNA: TGTGCCAGCAGCCAAGACGGGGGAGGAGGCTATCAGCCCCAGCATTTT. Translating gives CASSQDGGGGYQPQHF.